A selection of T cell receptor beta chains follows, all from one sample in a study of T cells in Graves' hyperthyroidism and ophthalmopathy. TCRdb redid the calling of the multiplex PCR reads with MiXCR, one entry per CDR3 protein. Among over 700,000 distinct CDR3 sequences listed, about 38% were seen once. Input material: blood. The receptors shown here come from a man between 18 and 29 years old with Graves' hyperthyroidism. CDR3s include the opening cysteine and the closing phenylalanine or tryptophan. The D gene is left open where the match is weak. Expanded clones get a size class; other rows say once, few or many, or leave the size out.

D gene: .
clone size: many
V gene: TRBV6-6
J gene: TRBJ1-1
CDR3 DNA: TGTGCCAGCAGTTTTCGACAGAGTGAAGCTTTCTTT
CDR3 protein: CASSFRQSEAFF

D gene: .
clone size: many
V gene: TRBV10-2
J gene: TRBJ2-2
CDR3 DNA: TGCGCCAGCAGCCACCTCAGTCCCGGGACCGGGGAGCTGTTTTTT
CDR3 protein: CASSHLSPGTGELFF

D gene: .
clone size: many
V gene: TRBV7-2
J gene: TRBJ1-1
CDR3 DNA: TGTGCCAGCAGCTGGGACGGGATTCAAGCTTTCTTT
CDR3 protein: CASSWDGIQAFF

D gene: .
clone size: .
V gene: TRBV10-3
J gene: TRBJ2-7
CDR3 DNA: TGTGCCATCAGTGCTCTCGATGGGGGGCGGCTCTACGAGCAGTACTTC
CDR3 protein: CAISALDGGRLYEQYF

D gene: .
clone size: few
V gene: TRBV7-2
J gene: TRBJ2-2
CDR3 DNA: TGTGCCAGCAGCTTAGCGGGACATCGGAACACCGGGGAGCTGTTTTTT
CDR3 protein: CASSLAGHRNTGELFF

D gene: .
clone size: .
V gene: TRBV10-1
J gene: TRBJ1-1
CDR3 DNA: TGCGCCAGCAGTGAATCCTGGGACACCGGGAGCACTGAAGCTTTCTTT
CDR3 protein: CASSESWDTGSTEAFF

D gene: TRBD1
clone size: .
V gene: TRBV14
J gene: TRBJ2-2
CDR3 DNA: TGTGCCAGCAGCTCGCTTCCGGGACAGGGGAGTTCCGGGGAGCTGTTTTTT
CDR3 protein: CASSSLPGQGSSGELFF

D gene: .
clone size: many
V gene: TRBV7-8
J gene: TRBJ1-1
CDR3 DNA: TGTGCCAGCAGCTTAGCGCAAGGCGGGCGTGAAGCTTTCTTT
CDR3 protein: CASSLAQGGREAFF

D gene: TRBD2
clone size: .
V gene: TRBV5-4
J gene: TRBJ2-5
CDR3 DNA: TGTGCCAGCAGCTTGGGCGGTAGCGGGGCCCTTAGGCAGTACTTC
CDR3 protein: CASSLGGSGALRQYF

D gene: .
clone size: few
V gene: TRBV10-3
J gene: TRBJ2-3
CDR3 DNA: TGTGCCATCAGTGGACAGGCGTACACAGATACGCAGTATTTT
CDR3 protein: CAISGQAYTDTQYF

D gene: .
clone size: many
V gene: TRBV20-1
J gene: TRBJ1-6
CDR3 DNA: TGCAGTGCTAGAGATAGGCGTTCTAATTCACCCCTCCACTTT
CDR3 protein: CSARDRRSNSPLHF

D gene: .
clone size: many
V gene: TRBV7-3
J gene: TRBJ1-1
CDR3 DNA: TGTGCCAGCAGCCCTCACCGGGACTCTAACACTGAAGCTTTCTTT
CDR3 protein: CASSPHRDSNTEAFF

D gene: .
clone size: .
V gene: TRBV11-2
J gene: TRBJ2-1
CDR3 DNA: TGTGCCAGCAGCTTGCTCACCAATGAGCAGTTCTTC
CDR3 protein: CASSLLTNEQFF

D gene: TRBD1
clone size: many
V gene: TRBV2
J gene: TRBJ2-7
CDR3 DNA: TGTGCCAGCAGCGTCGGACAGGGCGGCGAGCAGTACTTC
CDR3 protein: CASSVGQGGEQYF

D gene: .
clone size: .
V gene: TRBV19
J gene: TRBJ1-1
CDR3 DNA: TGTGCCAGTATCTTCGGGCAGGGTGGGAACACTGAAGCTTTCTTT
CDR3 protein: CASIFGQGGNTEAFF

D gene: .
clone size: .
V gene: TRBV2
J gene: TRBJ1-3
CDR3 DNA: TGTGCCAGCAGTGGGGGACTTTCTGGAAACACCATATATTTT
CDR3 protein: CASSGGLSGNTIYF

D gene: .
clone size: many
V gene: TRBV19
J gene: TRBJ2-7
CDR3 DNA: TGTGCCAGTAGTATAGATGTCTACAGAGGATACGAGCAGTACTTC
CDR3 protein: CASSIDVYRGYEQYF

D gene: .
clone size: .
V gene: TRBV7-2
J gene: TRBJ2-7
CDR3 DNA: TGTGCCTGGAGTGGATCAGGGGCCGAGCAGTACTTC
CDR3 protein: CAWSGSGAEQYF

D gene: TRBD1
clone size: .
V gene: TRBV18
J gene: TRBJ1-6
CDR3 DNA: TGTGCCAGCTCGCCGACGGACAGGGGGTTTTCACCCCTCCACTTT
CDR3 protein: CASSPTDRGFSPLHF

D gene: .
clone size: .
V gene: TRBV29-1
J gene: TRBJ1-3
CDR3 DNA: TGCAGCGTTGAAAGCGGACTAGCGGACGAGACCATATATTTT
CDR3 protein: CSVESGLADETIYF

D gene: TRBD1
clone size: .
V gene: TRBV7-3
J gene: TRBJ1-1
CDR3 DNA: TGTGCCAGCAGGTCCGGGACAGGGGGCCGGGACACTGAAGCTTTCTTT
CDR3 protein: CASRSGTGGRDTEAFF

D gene: .
clone size: .
V gene: TRBV20-1
J gene: TRBJ2-5
CDR3 DNA: TGCAGTGCTAGAGTGGCGGGGCGGTCAGAGACCCAGTACTTC
CDR3 protein: CSARVAGRSETQYF

D gene: TRBD2
clone size: .
V gene: TRBV7-2
J gene: TRBJ2-2
CDR3 DNA: TGTGCCAGCAGCTGGGGGGGACTAGCGGGAGAGGAGGGCGGGGAGCTGTTTTTT
CDR3 protein: CASSWGGLAGEEGGELFF

D gene: TRBD1
clone size: .
V gene: TRBV9
J gene: TRBJ1-1
CDR3 DNA: TGTGCCAGCAGCTCCGGACAGGCAGCCGCTTTCTTT
CDR3 protein: CASSSGQAAAFF

D gene: .
clone size: .
V gene: TRBV7-8
J gene: TRBJ2-2
CDR3 DNA: TGTGCCAGCAGCTCCCGGGAGGAGCTGTTTTTT
CDR3 protein: CASSSREELFF

D gene: .
clone size: .
V gene: TRBV5-1
J gene: TRBJ1-1
CDR3 DNA: TGCGCCAGCAGCTATAACAGCCCTAGTACCACTGAAGCTTTCTTT
CDR3 protein: CASSYNSPSTTEAFF

D gene: TRBD1
clone size: .
V gene: TRBV27
J gene: TRBJ1-1
CDR3 DNA: TGTGCCAGCGGGGGACAGACTAAAGCTTTCTTT
CDR3 protein: CASGGQTKAFF

D gene: .
clone size: many
V gene: TRBV29-1
J gene: TRBJ2-7
CDR3 DNA: TGCAGCGTTGGAGGAGACAGCTCCTACGAGCAGTACTTC
CDR3 protein: CSVGGDSSYEQYF

D gene: TRBD1
clone size: many
V gene: TRBV5-1
J gene: TRBJ1-1
CDR3 DNA: TGTGCCAGCAGCTCGGGACAGTTGAACACTGAAGCTTTCTTT
CDR3 protein: CASSSGQLNTEAFF

D gene: .
clone size: many
V gene: TRBV20-1
J gene: TRBJ2-7
CDR3 DNA: TGCAGTGCTAGAGATCCTGCCTACGAGCAGTACTTC
CDR3 protein: CSARDPAYEQYF

D gene: .
clone size: .
V gene: TRBV2
J gene: TRBJ2-7
CDR3 DNA: TGTGCCAGCTCACCAAACGGTCCCTACGAGCAGTACTTC
CDR3 protein: CASSPNGPYEQYF

D gene: .
clone size: few
V gene: TRBV4-1
J gene: TRBJ1-1
CDR3 DNA: TGCGCCAGCAGCCAAGACCCGGGCACGAACACTGAAGCTTTCTTT
CDR3 protein: CASSQDPGTNTEAFF

D gene: TRBD1
clone size: .
V gene: TRBV29-1
J gene: TRBJ1-2
CDR3 DNA: TGCAGCGCAACAGGGGTGGGAGGCTACACCTTC
CDR3 protein: CSATGVGGYTF

D gene: TRBD2
clone size: few
V gene: TRBV7-9
J gene: TRBJ2-7
CDR3 DNA: TGTGCCAGCAGCGATCCGGGGAGGGTCGAGCAGTACTTC
CDR3 protein: CASSDPGRVEQYF

D gene: .
clone size: few
V gene: TRBV7-2
J gene: TRBJ2-5
CDR3 DNA: TGTGCCAGCAGCTTAGAAGGCGGAGAGCAAGAGACCCAGTACTTC
CDR3 protein: CASSLEGGEQETQYF

D gene: .
clone size: .
V gene: TRBV15
J gene: TRBJ1-1
CDR3 DNA: TGTGCCACCAGCAGCGTTGAAGTTCAGGGTACTGAAGCTTTCTTT
CDR3 protein: CATSSVEVQGTEAFF

D gene: .
clone size: few
V gene: TRBV6-5
J gene: TRBJ1-2
CDR3 DNA: TGTGCCAGCAGTGAATGGGTTTCCGAAACGACGTATGGCTACACCTTC
CDR3 protein: CASSEWVSETTYGYTF

D gene: .
clone size: .
V gene: TRBV7-9
J gene: TRBJ2-7
CDR3 DNA: TGTGCCAGCAGCCAAGAGTCCCCCGGGAGCTACGAGCAGTACTTC
CDR3 protein: CASSQESPGSYEQYF

D gene: .
clone size: many
V gene: TRBV29-1
J gene: TRBJ2-7
CDR3 DNA: TGCAGCGTACGGGACCCTCCGGGCGAGCAGTACTTC
CDR3 protein: CSVRDPPGEQYF

D gene: .
clone size: .
V gene: TRBV20-1
J gene: TRBJ2-7
CDR3 DNA: TGCAGTGCTAGAGCGCGACGGGAGCGGCGACCCTACGAGCAGTACTTC
CDR3 protein: CSARARRERRPYEQYF

D gene: .
clone size: .
V gene: TRBV4-1
J gene: TRBJ2-5
CDR3 DNA: TGCGCCAGCAGCCAAGTTCGACAGGACCAAGAGACCCAGTACTTC
CDR3 protein: CASSQVRQDQETQYF

D gene: TRBD1
clone size: few
V gene: TRBV28
J gene: TRBJ2-7
CDR3 DNA: TGTGCCAGCAGGTCAGGGGGATACTCCTACGAGCAGTACTTC
CDR3 protein: CASRSGGYSYEQYF

D gene: .
clone size: .
V gene: TRBV25-1
J gene: TRBJ1-1
CDR3 DNA: TGTGCCAGCACCGACCTTCCGGGCCCCGTGGGGATGAACACTGAAGCTTTCTTT
CDR3 protein: CASTDLPGPVGMNTEAFF

D gene: .
clone size: .
V gene: TRBV12-3/TRBV12-4
J gene: TRBJ1-6
CDR3 DNA: TGTGCCAGCATCCCCGGCGTTATAGGGAATTCACCCCTCCACTTT
CDR3 protein: CASIPGVIGNSPLHF

D gene: .
clone size: many
V gene: TRBV19
J gene: TRBJ1-2
CDR3 DNA: TGTGCCAGCTTCCTAGGAGGACCCGGTGGCTACACCTTC
CDR3 protein: CASFLGGPGGYTF